This TCR beta chain was documented in a study of shared clonotypes between healthy human individuals. Study at large: The study used three CD4 naive, three CD4 memory, two CD8 naive and one CD8 memory plate per donor.

Points from the study as a whole: The low donor count limited represented genetic and exposure-history diversity.

The CDR3 totals 13 residues. Germline V lookup: CDR1 MDHEN, CDR2 SYDVKM. Trimming stripped 3 bases from V and 0 bases from J, with 3 bases between. Generated by immunoSEQ multiplex PCR, the TCRdb table keeps only in-frame clones and is missing some. The sample holds some 2,500,000 clones, roughly 90% seen once. As concerns this clone: Its specificity is not known. Other DNA sequences from this sample encode an identical CDR3 as well.

The chain employs TRBV28 and TRBJ1-5; D is uncertain. This clonotype originated in a man younger than 35 in good health. Some clones in this sample may be carry-over from other donors' samples. The sample comprised naive CD4+ T cells from PBMCs. Subset defined: CD45RA+ positively selected. CDR3 in DNA: TGTGCCAGCAGTTTTTCTAGCAATCAGCCCCAGCATTTT. Protein: CASSFSSNQPQHF.